This T cell receptor beta chain was captured by sequencing in a study of cytomegalovirus exposure and HLA in healthy donors. Whole-study findings and limits: Some segments of the V type, notably TRBV6-2 and TRBV6-3, were excluded as indistinguishable.

Researchers ran the PCR with 60 Vbeta and 13 Jbeta primers. Some clones are missing from TCRdb's copy, which holds only in-frame ones; the method was immunoSEQ multiplex PCR. The sample lists fewer than 100,000 clones, around 78% occurring once. CDR3 length: 14 residues. Looked up from germline, CDR1 is ENHRY and CDR2 is SYGVKD. Points on this clone: Its target is unknown. Mismatch with germline at one junction end may stem from a read error.

The clonotype originates from a male donor in good health and CMV-seropositive. The sample comprised PBMCs. The rearrangement joins TRBV10-3 to TRBJ1-2; 7 nucleotides line up with TRBD1. The CDR3: CASSRDREGYGYTF. The CDR3 bases are TGTGCCAGCAGTCGAGACAGGGAAGGATATGGCTACACCTTC.